This T cell receptor beta chain was identified in a study of blood T cell repertoires in COVID-19. On the study more broadly: The origin of the acute and convalescent COVID-19 samples was the United States, Italy and Spain. PBMCs, B-cell-depleted T cells, or T cells provided the cDNA or gDNA that made up the material.

Germline CDR1 and CDR2: SNHLY and FYNNEI. The CDR3 is 11 residues long. The ends were cut back, 3 bases at V and 7 bases at J, with 7 bases in the middle. Authors' data handling: Amplification of reference gene primers provided the estimated nucleated cell counts. Data came from immunoSEQ multiplex PCR; TCRdb stores just in-frame clones and leaves some out. The V and J calls and clone size come from that table; D and trimming were worked out from the DNA. Here the sample spans about 120,000 clones, more than 75% being singletons. The chain employs TRBV2 and TRBJ2-7; D ambiguous. Sequenced material: peripheral blood. The clonotype was recovered from a man aged 55-75 years with acute or convalescent COVID-19. In DNA, the CDR3 is TGTGCCAGCAGTGATGAACGGGAGCAGTACTTC. Amino acid sequence: CASSDEREQYF.